The entry below gives a single T cell receptor (beta chain) sequence along with its context. This specimen comes from a study of Ad26.COV2.S vaccination and SARS-CoV-2 variants. Overall study: The donor was enrolled in the Ad26.COV2.S arm of the COV1001 trial. Intramuscular Ad26.COV2.S at 5x10^10 or 1x10^11 viral particles.

The CDR3 covers 15 residues. From germline, CDR1 is MNHEY and CDR2 SMNVEV (reference sequence). V was clipped by 5 bases and J by 1 base; unmatched bases: 5. Libraries were prepared by immunoSEQ multiplex PCR; TCRdb keeps only in-frame clonotypes and omits some of them. The sample consists of around 300,000 clones, roughly 89% of them appearing once. Treatment defined: approximately 18 received Ad26.COV2.S at low or high dose, single or two shots; roughly 5 received placebo; per-sample allocation not given. Day 63 after the first vaccine or placebo injection was the time point for sampling. The chain combines TRBV27 with TRBJ2-1; 7 bases align to TRBD2. Sequenced material: peripheral blood, taken in a trial of Ad26.COV2.S vaccine versus placebo. The receptor was derived from a person between 18 and 65 years old who received the Ad26.COV2.S COVID-19 vaccine or a placebo. Written as DNA, the CDR3 is TGTGCCAGCAGTAGGCGGGAGAGGTCCTACAATGAGCAGTTCTTC. Its translation is CASSRRERSYNEQFF.